This T cell receptor (beta chain) originates from a study of human T cells and chemical hapten exposure. The V gene lost 5 bases and the J gene lost 1 base, with 8 bases spanning the gap. This CDR3 is built from 13 residues. CDR1 MNHEY and CDR2 SVGEGT come from the germline V gene. Time point reported: patch test 2, 6 weeks after DPC sensitization. Treatment given: therapeutic diphenylcyclopropenone sensitization with weekly scalp DPC. Using its own MiXCR run on the RACE reads, TCRdb lists one record per CDR3 protein. The table records approximately 85,000 distinct CDR3 sequences, about 10% of them present only once.

The sample was whole blood, taken in connection with sensitization to the hapten diphenylcyclopropenone (DPC). The receptor's source is a woman in her 30s with alopecia areata. Some clones in this sample may be carry-over from other donors' samples. The gene calls are TRBV6-2 or TRBV6-3 and TRBJ2-5; weak D call: TRBD2 (6 bases). The CDR3 loop reads CASSRRAQETQYF. The CDR3 DNA sequence: TGTGCCAGCAGTAGGAGGGCCCAAGAGACCCAGTACTTC.